The 15 T cell receptor beta chains presented below share a single source sample, sequenced in a study of early T cells in non-severe SARS-CoV-2 infection. One entry per CDR3 protein results from TCRdb running MiXCR on the 5' RACE reads. This table holds fewer than 30,000 distinct CDR3 sequences, about 4% found once. The specimen sequenced was whole blood. Every receptor here comes from an adult who was a healthcare worker with PCR-confirmed SARS-CoV-2 infection or an uninfected control (not recorded which).

A few counts support this clonotype. The genes are TRBV7-8 and TRBJ1-1; a possible D gene is TRBD1 (5 bases). The CDR3 is made up of 14 amino acids. Germline CDR1 is SGHVS and CDR2 is FQNEAQ. Trimming removed 5 bases at V and 1 base at J, with 11 bases between. CDR3 DNA sequence: TGTGCCAGCAGCCTAGAAAGGGGGAACACTGAAGCTTTCTTT. Translating it yields CASSLERGNTEAFF.

The sample holds many counts of this clonotype. The chain combines TRBV9 with TRBJ1-1; 7 bases map to TRBD1. The junction had 10 bases not matched to a gene; V was cut back by 4 bases and J by 4 bases. Per the germline V gene, CDR1 is SGDLS and CDR2 is YYNGEE. CDR3 length: 15 residues. CDR3 nucleotides: TGTGCCAGCAGCCCCCGGGGGGCAGGGGGCACTGAAGCTTTCTTT. Encoded protein: CASSPRGAGGTEAFF.

This clonotype was seen repeatedly, ten times or more. The J gene is TRBJ2-1, the V gene TRBV7-3; weak D call: TRBD2 (5 bases). With 5 bases removed from V and 9 bases from J, the gap between germline ends came to 20 bases. The germline gives CDR1 SGHTA, CDR2 FQGTGA. The CDR3 loop spans 15 amino acids. Here the CDR3 reads CASSAGLARGSEQFF. The CDR3 DNA reads TGTGCCAGCAGCGCGGGCTTGGCTAGAGGCAGTGAGCAGTTCTTC.

This clonotype was detected ten times or more. V usage is TRBV19 and J usage is TRBJ2-6, with D perhaps assigned TRBD1 or TRBD2 (5 bases each). V gave up 1 base and J gave up 7 bases, with 8 bases separating them. This CDR3 region has 14 residues. CDR1 LNHDA and CDR2 SQIVND come from the germline V gene (reference sequence). The CDR3: CASSIGGDANVLTF. The CDR3 DNA follows: TGTGCCAGTAGTATAGGAGGGGACGCCAACGTCCTGACTTTC.

This clonotype was counted ten times or more. The V call is TRBV2, the J call TRBJ2-2; tentative D call: TRBD2 (5 bases). CDR3 size: 14 residues. Trimming removed 7 bases at V and 4 bases at J, with 13 bases between. Germline-derived CDR1 and CDR2 are SNHLY and FYNNEI. CDR3 in amino acids: CASKTRAGTGELFF. CDR3 sequence (DNA): TGTGCCAGCAAAACCCGCGCGGGCACCGGGGAGCTGTTTTTT.

The sample holds many counts of this clonotype. This chain uses TRBV27 with TRBJ1-1; D remains ambiguous. CDR1 is MNHEY and CDR2 is SMNVEV in the germline V gene (reference sequence). CDR3 length: 14 residues. The V end was cut by 3 bases, the J end by 3 bases, with 11 bases between. CDR3 in DNA: TGTGCCAGCAGTTTCTCGTTATTTCACACTGAAGCTTTCTTT. Translated: CASSFSLFHTEAFF.

In this sample, this clonotype turned up many times. A junction boundary mismatches the germline segment, possibly from a read error. The chain employs TRBV19 and TRBJ2-3; tentatively, D is TRBD2 (6 bases). The CDR3 length is 13 residues. CDR1 is LNHDA, CDR2 SQIVND, per germline (reference sequence). CDR3 amino acids: CASSRRETDTQYF. The CDR3 nucleotides read TGTGCCAGCAGTAGGAGGGAAACAGATACGCAGTATTTT.

This chain connects TRBV6-2 or TRBV6-3 to TRBJ2-2; no clear D. The CDR3 runs to 14 residues. Per the germline V gene, CDR1 is MNHEY and CDR2 is SVGEGT. Trimming took 6 bases from V and 7 from J, leaving 15 bases between them. The CDR3 reads CASRSTLPHGELFF. CDR3 coding DNA: TGTGCCAGCAGATCGACACTTCCCCACGGGGAGCTGTTTTTT.

This clonotype has ten or more counts. This sequence joins TRBV20-1 and TRBJ2-3, with 12 bases fitting TRBD2. CDR1 and CDR2 from the germline V gene are DFQATT and SNEGSKA (reference sequence). CDR3 length: 17 amino acids. After removal of 6 bases from V and 5 bases from J, the junction contained 15 bases not matched to a gene. In nucleotides, the CDR3 is TGCAGTGCCGATGCCTCTCCTGGACTAGCGGGACAAGATACGCAGTATTTT. Its translation is CSADASPGLAGQDTQYF.

The table lists this clonotype with many counts. The gene calls are TRBV19 and TRBJ1-4; 9 bases are a match to TRBD1. CDR1 is LNHDA and CDR2 is SQIVND in the germline V gene (reference sequence). CDR3 size: 16 residues. J lost 5 bases, V lost 4 bases, and 8 bases had no gene match. CDR3: CASSTPGQGINEKLFF. CDR3 DNA: TGTGCCAGTAGTACCCCCGGACAGGGGATAAATGAAAAACTGTTTTTT.

This chain connects TRBV20-1 to TRBJ2-3; D unresolved. This CDR3 has 12 amino acids. Trimming removed 5 bases from V and 6 bases from J, with 12 bases in between. Germline CDR1 and CDR2: DFQATT and SNEGSKA (reference sequence). CDR3 DNA: TGCAGTGCTCATATCGCGGAGGATACGCAGTATTTT. Amino acids: CSAHIAEDTQYF.

This clonotype was seen ten or more times. The genes are TRBV2 and TRBJ1-4, with 8 bases lining up with TRBD1. The junction had 12 bases not matched to a gene; V was cut back by 8 bases and J by 10 bases. The germline V gene has CDR1 SNHLY and CDR2 FYNNEI. The CDR3 totals 14 residues. CDR3 DNA: TGTGCCAGCGGGAGACAGGGGCAAGGAGGAAAACTGTTTTTT. This sequence encodes CASGRQGQGGKLFF.

This clonotype was seen ten or more times. This chain uses TRBV12-3 or TRBV12-4 with TRBJ2-2, with D maybe TRBD1 (5 bases). This CDR3 contains 14 residues. Trimming left V 6 bases short and J 0 bases short, with 8 bases between. DNA for the CDR3: TGTGCCAGCAGGGACAATGCGAACACCGGGGAGCTGTTTTTT. As protein: CASRDNANTGELFF.

There are a few counts of this clonotype. The V call is TRBV4-3, the J call TRBJ2-3, with 9 bases aligning to TRBD2. Germline-derived CDR1 and CDR2 are LGHNA and YSLEER. This CDR3 contains 16 residues. The trim removed 0 bases at V and 4 bases at J, leaving 5 bases unmatched. In DNA, the CDR3 is TGCGCCAGCAGCCAAGATCCGGCGGGAGGGCCAGATACGCAGTATTTT. Encoded protein: CASSQDPAGGPDTQYF.

This clonotype was detected a few times. The rearrangement links TRBV7-9 to TRBJ2-1; 9 nucleotides agree with TRBD2. V shed 5 bases and J 2 bases; nucleotides not matched to a gene: 7. The CDR3 is made up of 16 amino acids. Germline assignment: CDR1 SEHNR and CDR2 FQNEAQ (reference sequence). The CDR3 region is CASSERGGRAYNEQFF. The DNA of the CDR3 is TGTGCCAGCAGCGAGCGGGGCGGGAGGGCCTACAATGAGCAGTTCTTC.